The 21 T cell receptor beta chains reported below all come from one sample, sequenced in a study of cytomegalovirus exposure and HLA in healthy donors. The primer mix had 60 Vbeta and 13 Jbeta primers. TCRdb's copy holds only in-frame clones and misses some; the assay was immunoSEQ multiplex PCR. The sample lists over 150,000 clones, about four fifths occurring once. Sample: PBMCs. These receptors were collected from a man aged 25 to 40 in good health and CMV-seropositive.

The chain uses TRBV28 and TRBJ2-7; D unclear. V lost 3 bases and J 5 bases, leaving 8 bases between the germline ends. This CDR3 has 12 amino acids. Germline V lookup: CDR1 MDHEN, CDR2 SYDVKM. CDR3: CASSLIRDEQYF. Written as DNA, the CDR3 is TGTGCCAGCAGTTTGATACGGGACGAGCAGTACTTC.

The chain is built from TRBV30 and TRBJ1-2; the match to TRBD1 covers 7 bases. Germline V gene data show CDR1 as GTSNPN and CDR2 as SVGIG (reference sequence). The CDR3 consists of 13 residues. With V trimmed by 1 base and J by 8 bases, 7 bases remained unmatched. In DNA, the CDR3 is TGTGCCTGGAGTGGAGGGGGCGGATTCGGCTACACCTTC. Protein: CAWSGGGGFGYTF.

This clone was found once. This chain joins TRBV4-3 and TRBJ1-2; D gene uncertain. V lost 4 bases and J lost 0, with 18 bases in between. The CDR3 spans 17 residues. Germline V gene sequence: CDR1 LGHNA, CDR2 YSLEER. The CDR3: CASSPRYIGPSNYGYTF. CDR3 sequence (DNA): TGCGCCAGCAGCCCAAGATATATTGGCCCTTCTAACTATGGCTACACCTTC.

This clone turned up a few times. The junction departs from germline at one end; a sequencing error may be responsible. The J gene is TRBJ1-2, the V gene TRBV30; maybe TRBD1 (6 bases). The CDR3 runs to 13 residues. Per germline, CDR1 GTSNPN and CDR2 SVGIG (reference sequence). CDR3 region: CARSPTGNYGYTF. CDR3 coding DNA: TGCGCTCGAAGTCCAACAGGGAACTATGGCTACACCTTC.

This rearrangement joins TRBV5-1 to TRBJ1-6; D ambiguous. Trimming left V 1 base short and J 0 bases short, with 5 bases between. This CDR3 has 15 amino acids. In germline, CDR1 is SGHRS, CDR2 YFSETQ. CDR3 in DNA: TGCGCCAGCAGCTTGAGCGGCTCCTATAATTCACCCCTCCACTTT. This gives the protein CASSLSGSYNSPLHF. Supplemented by reference TRBV5-1 and TRBJ1-6, the full variable domain reads KAGVTQTPRYLIKTRGQQVTLSCSPISGHRSVSWYQQTPGQGLQFLFEYFSETQRNKGNFPGRFSGRQFSNSRSEMNVSTLELGDSALYLCASSLSGSYNSPLHFGNGTRLTVT.

The chain uses TRBV2 and TRBJ2-5; TRBD1 agrees at 7 bases. The CDR3 has 14 amino acids. Losses at the gene ends were 4 bases for V and 0 bases for J; bases not matched to a gene: 2. Germline CDR1 is SNHLY and CDR2 is FYNNEI. The CDR3 nucleotides read TGTGCCAGCAGTGGGGACAGTTACCAAGAGACCCAGTACTTC. As protein: CASSGDSYQETQYF.

This clone was detected a few times. The V and J genes are TRBV6-1 and TRBJ1-5; no firm D call. Germline V gene data show CDR1 as MNHNS and CDR2 as SASEGT. CDR3 length: 15 amino acids. Trimming removed 2 bases at V and 5 bases at J, with 13 bases between. The CDR3, as DNA: TGTGCCAGCAGTGAATTAAGAGGGAACCATCAGCCCCAGCATTTT. This sequence encodes CASSELRGNHQPQHF.

A note on this clone: Other DNA sequences from this sample encode an identical CDR3 as well. The chain couples TRBV5-1 to TRBJ1-2, with a weak D call TRBD1 (5 bases). The V gene's germline CDR1 is SGHRS and CDR2 YFSETQ. The CDR3 has 14 residues. V was trimmed by 0 bases and J by 4 bases, leaving 10 bases between them. CDR3 sequence: CASSLEGGAYGYTF. In DNA form, the CDR3 reads TGCGCCAGCAGCTTGGAAGGAGGGGCCTATGGCTACACCTTC.

This chain links TRBV5-6 with TRBJ2-5, with TRBD1 as a possible D gene (6 bases). TRBJ2-7 explains the end of the DNA better; the J call may be wrong. The CDR3 sequence is 13 residues long. In germline, CDR1 is SGHDT, CDR2 YYEEEE. As DNA, the CDR3 is TGTGCCAGCAGCCAGGGACAAAGCTACGAGCAGTACTTC. Its protein product is CASSQGQSYEQYF.

The chain combines TRBV10-1 with TRBJ1-6; 7 positions match TRBD1. V shed 4 bases, J shed 5 bases, and the junction held 5 bases outside the gene matches. CDR3 length equals 15 residues. Germline V CDR1 and CDR2: WNHNN, SYGVQD (reference sequence). CDR3 bases: TGCGCCAGCAGTGTTTCCAGGGGGGATAATTCACCCCTCCACTTT. Protein: CASSVSRGDNSPLHF.

The chain uses TRBV5-5 and TRBJ2-2; the D is unclear. Per the germline V gene, CDR1 is SGHKS and CDR2 is YYEKEE (reference sequence). V lost 1 base, J lost 6 bases, and 7 bases lay in between. This CDR3 spans 13 amino acids. CDR3 protein: CASSLILAGELFF. In nucleotides, the CDR3 is TGTGCCAGCAGCTTGATCCTCGCCGGGGAGCTGTTTTTT.

The chain employs TRBV7-2 and TRBJ1-3, with D perhaps matching TRBD1 (5 bases). V lost 2 bases and J lost 5, with 13 bases in between. CDR3 size: 15 residues. Germline CDR1 SGHTA, CDR2 FQGNSA. For the CDR3, the DNA is TGTGCCAGCAGCTTATTTGGGGCGAGTAGAAACACCATATATTTT. It yields the protein CASSLFGASRNTIYF.

The chain couples TRBV7-9 to TRBJ2-7; tentatively, D is TRBD1 (6 bases). CDR1 SEHNR and CDR2 FQNEAQ come from the germline V gene (reference sequence). The CDR3 covers 11 residues. V lost 1 base and J 11 bases, leaving 9 bases between the germline ends. CDR3 loop: CASSLGQAEYF. CDR3 coding DNA: TGTGCCAGCAGCTTAGGACAGGCCGAGTACTTC.

The rearrangement joins TRBV7-3 to TRBJ2-1; D call uncertain. Between the trimmed V and J ends, which lost 2 bases and 6 bases, there was a span of 11 bases. Per the germline V gene, CDR1 is SGHTA and CDR2 is FQGTGA. The CDR3 totals 14 residues. CDR3 in DNA: TGTGCCAGCAGCTTAGTAGACTCCCGCAATGAGCAGTTCTTC. It is translated as CASSLVDSRNEQFF.

This rearrangement joins TRBV25-1 to TRBJ2-2; D is perhaps TRBD2 (6 bases). The V end lost 2 bases, the J end lost 0 bases, and 13 bases lay between the germline ends. The length of the CDR3 is 17 residues. Looked up from germline, CDR1 is MGHDK and CDR2 is SYGVNS. The CDR3 reads CASSEPLAHSNTGELFF. The CDR3 DNA is TGTGCCAGCAGTGAACCCCTAGCGCATTCGAACACCGGGGAGCTGTTTTTT.

This chain uses TRBV9 with TRBJ1-4, with D perhaps TRBD1 (6 bases). There are 16 residues in the CDR3. Germline V gene data show CDR1 as SGDLS and CDR2 as YYNGEE. The V end lost 0 bases, the J end lost 7 bases, and 16 bases lay between the germline ends. The CDR3, as DNA: TGTGCCAGCAGCGTAGGCCTACAGGGCGAGCTTGAAAAACTGTTTTTT. This sequence encodes CASSVGLQGELEKLFF. Variable domain in full (rest from reference TRBV9 and TRBJ1-4): DSGVTQTPKHLITATGQRVTLRCSPRSGDLSVYWYQQSLDQGLQFLIQYYNGEERAKGNILERFSAQQFPDLHSELNLSSLELGDSALYFCASSVGLQGELEKLFFGSGTQLSVL.

The chain carries TRBV14 and TRBJ2-2; 8 bases map to TRBD2. CDR3 length: 15 amino acids. Germline lookup yields CDR1 SGHDN and CDR2 FVKESK. V shed 5 bases and J 7 bases; nucleotides not matched to a gene: 9. The CDR3 nucleotides are TGTGCCAGCAGCGCGCGGACTAGCCGGGGCGGGGAGCTGTTTTTT. It yields the protein CASSARTSRGGELFF.

The chain recombines TRBV4-1 with TRBJ2-7, with TRBD2 as a possible D gene (5 bases). This CDR3 has 17 residues. Looked up from germline, CDR1 is MGHRA and CDR2 is YSYEKL. V was cut by 1 base and J by 3 bases, with 19 bases left in between. The CDR3 protein is CASSQARASGKNYEQYF. The DNA for the CDR3 is TGCGCCAGCAGCCAAGCCCGGGCAAGCGGTAAGAACTACGAGCAGTACTTC.

In this sample, this clone turned up a few times. The chain carries TRBV4-1 and TRBJ1-1; D is perhaps TRBD1 (5 bases). The V end was cut by 0 bases, the J end by 5 bases, with 10 bases between. This CDR3 has 14 amino acids. Germline CDR1 MGHRA, CDR2 YSYEKL. CDR3 sequence: CASSQDRRVTEAFF. The CDR3 DNA follows: TGCGCCAGCAGCCAAGATCGCAGGGTGACTGAAGCTTTCTTT.

The V call is TRBV11-2, the J call TRBJ2-7, with D perhaps matching TRBD1 (6 bases). V was trimmed by 2 bases and J by 1 base, leaving 12 bases between them. Germline loops: CDR1 SGHAT, CDR2 FQNNGV. The CDR3 sequence is 15 residues long. The CDR3: CASSLWLGQSYEQYF. As DNA, the CDR3 is TGTGCCAGCAGCTTATGGCTCGGACAGTCCTACGAGCAGTACTTC.

The chain recombines TRBV10-3 with TRBJ1-2; the D is unclear. Germline loops: CDR1 ENHRY, CDR2 SYGVKD. This CDR3 contains 14 residues. Between the trimmed V and J ends, which lost 2 bases and 1 base, there was a span of 8 bases. CDR3 DNA: TGTGCCATCAGTGAGGCAGGATTTAACTATGGCTACACCTTC. Amino acids: CAISEAGFNYGYTF.